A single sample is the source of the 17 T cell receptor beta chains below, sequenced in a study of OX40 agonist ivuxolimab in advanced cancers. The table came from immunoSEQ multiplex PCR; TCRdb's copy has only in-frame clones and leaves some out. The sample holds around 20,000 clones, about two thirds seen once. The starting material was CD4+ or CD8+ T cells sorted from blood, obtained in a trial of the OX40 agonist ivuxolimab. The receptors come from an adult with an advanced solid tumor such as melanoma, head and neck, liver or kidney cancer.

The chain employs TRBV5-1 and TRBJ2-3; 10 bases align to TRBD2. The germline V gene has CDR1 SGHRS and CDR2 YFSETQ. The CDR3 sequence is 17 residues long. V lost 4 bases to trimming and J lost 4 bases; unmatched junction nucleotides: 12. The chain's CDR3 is CASSLEASGSVADTQYF. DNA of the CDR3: TGCGCCAGCAGCCTTGAGGCTAGCGGGAGTGTGGCAGATACGCAGTATTTT.

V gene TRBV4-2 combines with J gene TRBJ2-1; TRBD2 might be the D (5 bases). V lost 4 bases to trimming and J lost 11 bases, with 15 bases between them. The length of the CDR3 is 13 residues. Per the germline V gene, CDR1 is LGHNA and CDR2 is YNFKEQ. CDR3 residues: CASSPPEGEKQFF. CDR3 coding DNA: TGTGCCAGCAGCCCCCCTGAGGGCGAAAAGCAGTTCTTC.

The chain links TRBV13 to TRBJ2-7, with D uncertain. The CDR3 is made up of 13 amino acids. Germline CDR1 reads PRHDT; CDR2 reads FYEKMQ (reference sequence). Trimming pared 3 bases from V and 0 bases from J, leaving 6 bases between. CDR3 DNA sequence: TGTGCCAGCAGCTTCAGGAACTCCTACGAGCAGTACTTC. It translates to CASSFRNSYEQYF.

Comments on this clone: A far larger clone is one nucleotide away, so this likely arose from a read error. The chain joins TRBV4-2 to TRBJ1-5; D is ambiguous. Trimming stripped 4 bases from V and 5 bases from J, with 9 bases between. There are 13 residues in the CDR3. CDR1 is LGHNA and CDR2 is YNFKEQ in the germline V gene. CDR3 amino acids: CASSPTEDQPQHF. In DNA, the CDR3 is TGTGCCAGCAGCCCAACAGAGGATCAGCCCCAGCATTTT.

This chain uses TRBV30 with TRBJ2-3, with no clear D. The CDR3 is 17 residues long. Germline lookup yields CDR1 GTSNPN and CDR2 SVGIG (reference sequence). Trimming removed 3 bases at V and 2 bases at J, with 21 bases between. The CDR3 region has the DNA TGTGCCTGGAGCTGGGCCGCGAGAAGACACAACACAGATACGCAGTATTTT. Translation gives CAWSWAARRHNTDTQYF.

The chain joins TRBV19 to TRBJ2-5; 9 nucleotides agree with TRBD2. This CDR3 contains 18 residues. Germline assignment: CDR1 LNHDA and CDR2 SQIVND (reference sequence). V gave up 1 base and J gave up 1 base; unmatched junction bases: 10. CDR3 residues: CASSIGLMLAGSQETQYF. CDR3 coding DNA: TGTGCCAGTAGTATAGGACTTATGCTAGCGGGGTCCCAAGAGACCCAGTACTTC.

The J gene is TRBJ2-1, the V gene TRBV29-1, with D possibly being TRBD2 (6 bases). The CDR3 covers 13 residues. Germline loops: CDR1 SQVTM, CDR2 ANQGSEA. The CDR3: CSLGGNAYNEQFF. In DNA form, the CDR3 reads TGCAGTCTCGGAGGGAACGCCTACAATGAGCAGTTCTTC.

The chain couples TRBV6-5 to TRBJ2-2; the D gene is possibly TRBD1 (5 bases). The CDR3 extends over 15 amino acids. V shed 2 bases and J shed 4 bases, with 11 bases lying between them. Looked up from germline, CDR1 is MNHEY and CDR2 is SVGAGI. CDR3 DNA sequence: TGTGCCAGCAGTTACCAGGGCTACGGCACCGGGGAGCTGTTTTTT. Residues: CASSYQGYGTGELFF.

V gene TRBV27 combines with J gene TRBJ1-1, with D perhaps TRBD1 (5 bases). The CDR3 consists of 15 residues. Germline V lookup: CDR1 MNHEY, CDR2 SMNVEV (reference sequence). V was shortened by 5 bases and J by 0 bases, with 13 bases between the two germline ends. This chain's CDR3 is CASSLTATMNTEAFF. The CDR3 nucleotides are TGTGCCAGCAGTCTGACAGCTACCATGAACACTGAAGCTTTCTTT.

Here the CDR3 reads CASSEPGYNEQFF. In nucleotides, the CDR3 is TGTGCCAGCAGTGAGCCAGGCTACAATGAGCAGTTCTTC. V and J are TRBV2 and TRBJ2-1; the D is unclear. CDR1 and CDR2 (germline): SNHLY, FYNNEI. The CDR3 extends over 13 amino acids. Trimming stripped 3 bases from V and 3 bases from J, with 6 bases between.

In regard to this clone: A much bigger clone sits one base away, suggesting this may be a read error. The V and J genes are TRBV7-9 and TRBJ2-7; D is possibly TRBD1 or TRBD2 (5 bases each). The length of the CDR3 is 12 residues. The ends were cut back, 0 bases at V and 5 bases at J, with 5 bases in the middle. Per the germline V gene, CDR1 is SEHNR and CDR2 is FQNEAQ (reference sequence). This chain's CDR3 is CASSLAGDEQYF. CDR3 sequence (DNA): TGTGCCAGCAGCTTAGCGGGGGACGAGCAGTACTTC.

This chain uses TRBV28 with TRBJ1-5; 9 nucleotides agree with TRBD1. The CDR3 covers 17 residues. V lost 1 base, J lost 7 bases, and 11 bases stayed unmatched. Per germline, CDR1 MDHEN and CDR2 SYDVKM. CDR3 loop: CASSLLGQGPSGQPQHF. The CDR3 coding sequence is TGTGCCAGCAGTTTATTAGGACAGGGGCCTTCGGGGCAGCCCCAGCATTTT. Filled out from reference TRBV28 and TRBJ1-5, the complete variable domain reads DVKVTQSSRYLVKRTGEKVFLECVQDMDHENMFWYRQDPGLGLRLIYFSYDVKMKEKGDIPEGYSVSREKKERFSLILESASTNQTSMYLCASSLLGQGPSGQPQHFGDGTRLSIL.

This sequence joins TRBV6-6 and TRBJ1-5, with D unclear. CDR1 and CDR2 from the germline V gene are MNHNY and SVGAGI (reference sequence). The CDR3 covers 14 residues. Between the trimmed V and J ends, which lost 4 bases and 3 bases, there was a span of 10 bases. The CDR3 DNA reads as TGTGCCAGCAGTTGGGAACAGCTCAATCAGCCCCAGCATTTT. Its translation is CASSWEQLNQPQHF.

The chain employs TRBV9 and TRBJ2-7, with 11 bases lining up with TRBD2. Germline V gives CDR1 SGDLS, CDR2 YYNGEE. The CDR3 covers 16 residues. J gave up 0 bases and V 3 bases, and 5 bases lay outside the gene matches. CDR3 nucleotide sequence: TGTGCCAGCAGCGGACTAGCGGGAAGAAACTCCTACGAGCAGTACTTC. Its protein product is CASSGLAGRNSYEQYF.

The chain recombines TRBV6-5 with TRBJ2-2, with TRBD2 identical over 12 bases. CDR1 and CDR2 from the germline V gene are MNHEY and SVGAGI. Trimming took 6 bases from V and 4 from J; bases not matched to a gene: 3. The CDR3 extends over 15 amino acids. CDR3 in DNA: TGTGCCAGCAGCCCGACTAGCGGGAGCACCGGGGAGCTGTTTTTT. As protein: CASSPTSGSTGELFF.

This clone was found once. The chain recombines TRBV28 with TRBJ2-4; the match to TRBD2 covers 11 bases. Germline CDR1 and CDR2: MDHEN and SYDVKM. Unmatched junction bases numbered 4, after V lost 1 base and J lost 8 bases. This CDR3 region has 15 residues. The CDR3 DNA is TGTGCCAGCAGTTTATTACTAGCGGGAGTAGACATTCAGTACTTC. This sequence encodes CASSLLLAGVDIQYF. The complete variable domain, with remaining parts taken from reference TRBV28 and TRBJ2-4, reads DVKVTQSSRYLVKRTGEKVFLECVQDMDHENMFWYRQDPGLGLRLIYFSYDVKMKEKGDIPEGYSVSREKKERFSLILESASTNQTSMYLCASSLLLAGVDIQYFGAGTRLSVL.

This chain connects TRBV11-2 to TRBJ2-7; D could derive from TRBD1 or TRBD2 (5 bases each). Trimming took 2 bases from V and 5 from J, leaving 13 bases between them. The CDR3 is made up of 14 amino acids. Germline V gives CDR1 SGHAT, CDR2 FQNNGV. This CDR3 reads CASSLQGEVNEQYF. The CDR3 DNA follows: TGTGCCAGCAGCTTACAGGGAGAGGTCAACGAGCAGTACTTC.